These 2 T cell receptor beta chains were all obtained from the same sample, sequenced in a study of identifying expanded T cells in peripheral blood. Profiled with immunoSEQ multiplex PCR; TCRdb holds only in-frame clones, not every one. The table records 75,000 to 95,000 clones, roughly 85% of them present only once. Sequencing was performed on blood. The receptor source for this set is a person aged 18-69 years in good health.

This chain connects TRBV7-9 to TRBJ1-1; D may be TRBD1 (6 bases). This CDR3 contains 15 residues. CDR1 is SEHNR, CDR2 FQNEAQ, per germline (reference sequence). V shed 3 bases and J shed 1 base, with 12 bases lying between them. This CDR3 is CASSLSQGQNTEAFF. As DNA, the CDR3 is TGTGCCAGCAGCTTGTCCCAGGGACAGAACACTGAAGCTTTCTTT.

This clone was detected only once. The CDR3 loop is CASSLRTGYSPLHF. In nucleotides, the CDR3 is TGTGCCAGCAGCTTGAGGACGGGTTATTCACCCCTCCACTTT. This sequence joins TRBV6-5 and TRBJ1-6, with no clear D. V was pared by 6 bases and J by 8 bases, with 14 bases between. The CDR3 runs 14 residues. Germline lookup yields CDR1 MNHEY and CDR2 SVGAGI.